Sequencing of this TCR beta chain was carried out in a study of cytomegalovirus exposure and HLA in healthy donors. In the PCR, 60 Vbeta and 13 Jbeta primers were used. Using immunoSEQ multiplex PCR, the repertoire was profiled, and TCRdb retains in-frame clones only, with some absent. The table has under 200,000 clones, approximately 84% seen once; the top ten hold about 3.8%. CDR1 is MRHNA, CDR2 SNTAGT, per germline. V was trimmed by 6 bases and J by 1 base, leaving 9 bases between them. The CDR3 spans 14 residues. This clone was counted a few times. Source material: PBMCs. The V gene is TRBV6-4, the J gene TRBJ2-2; weak D call: TRBD1 (6 bases). This sequence was found in a man in his forties or fifties in good health and CMV-seronegative. The chain's CDR3 is CASSRGQNTGELFF. Here the CDR3 DNA reads TGTGCCAGCAGCAGGGGACAGAACACCGGGGAGCTGTTTTTT.